This is a list of T cell receptor beta chains from one sample in a study of T cells after yellow fever vaccination. TCRdb re-analysed the 5' RACE reads in MiXCR, keeping a single row per CDR3 protein. The sample lists approximately 120,000 distinct CDR3 sequences; 6% to 8% were seen once. This material consisted of CD4+ T cells sorted from PBMCs, taken 10 days after the first yellow fever vaccination. These receptors all stem from a man between 18 and 35 years old who received the YFV17D yellow fever vaccine. Both conserved end residues are part of each CDR3. D genes are given only for firm matches. Rows may omit the clone size; those that give it use once, few, many or a size class.

v_call	clone_size	d_call	j_call	cdr3_nt	cdr3_aa
TRBV25-1	many	TRBD1	TRBJ2-5	TGTGCCAGCAGCCGACAGACAGGGTTGTTGGAGACCCAGTACTTC	CASSRQTGLLETQYF
TRBV3-1	NA	NA	TRBJ1-3	TGTGCCAGCCTCGCGGGCTCTGGAAACACCATATATTTT	CASLAGSGNTIYF
TRBV29-1	many	NA	TRBJ2-5	TGCAGCGTGGCAGGGGGGACGGAGACCCAGTACTTC	CSVAGGTETQYF
TRBV7-3	many	TRBD1	TRBJ1-1	TGTGCCAGCAGCCTACAGGGGGTCACTGAAGCTTTCTTT	CASSLQGVTEAFF
TRBV15	many	NA	TRBJ2-1	TGTGCCACCAGCAGAGTCCAGGGGAATGAGCAGTTCTTC	CATSRVQGNEQFF
TRBV3-1	many	NA	TRBJ1-1	TGTGCCAGCAGTCAGGGACATCTTAACACTGAAGCTTTCTTT	CASSQGHLNTEAFF
TRBV7-2	NA	NA	TRBJ1-1	TGTGCCAGCAGCTTAGCGCTGAAGATTGAAGCTTTCTTT	CASSLALKIEAFF
TRBV25-1	many	NA	TRBJ2-7	TGTGCCAGCAGTGAACGAGGGAGTTTCGAGCAGTACTTC	CASSERGSFEQYF
TRBV4-1	many	NA	TRBJ2-7	TGCGCCAGCAGCCAAGTGGGGACATTCGAGCAGTACTTC	CASSQVGTFEQYF
TRBV12-3/TRBV12-4	many	NA	TRBJ1-6	TGTGCCAGCAGGCATCCGGGACACCCTCTCGGGGCCCTCCACTTT	CASRHPGHPLGALHF
TRBV7-3	many	TRBD2	TRBJ2-3	TGTGCCAGCAGCCCCCGGGGGGGCTCCAACACAGATACGCAGTATTTT	CASSPRGGSNTDTQYF
TRBV5-4	NA	TRBD2	TRBJ2-2	TGTGCCAGCAGCCGCGGGGGGCCCTTGACGAACACCGGGGAGCTGTTTTTT	CASSRGGPLTNTGELFF
TRBV7-2	many	NA	TRBJ1-3	TGTGCCAGCAGTCAGCCGCCTCCTGGAAACACCATATATTTT	CASSQPPPGNTIYF
TRBV7-2	few	NA	TRBJ2-5	TGTGCCAGCAGCTTCGGACAGACCTGGGAGACCCAGTACTTC	CASSFGQTWETQYF
TRBV4-3	many	NA	TRBJ2-3	TGCGCCAGCAGCCGAACAAGGACCGCGGCGGATACGCAGTATTTT	CASSRTRTAADTQYF
TRBV5-8	many	NA	TRBJ1-5	TGTGCCAGCAGCTCAAGTTCTGGGCGGCAGCCCCAGCATTTT	CASSSSSGRQPQHF
TRBV18	NA	NA	TRBJ1-3	TGTGCCAGCTCCCAAATGGGTGGCAGCCCTGGAAACACCATATATTTT	CASSQMGGSPGNTIYF
TRBV4-1	many	NA	TRBJ2-7	TGCGCCAGCAGCCAAGAGGACCCACAGGTTATCGGACTAACTCAGTACTTC	CASSQEDPQVIGLTQYF
TRBV10-3	few	TRBD1	TRBJ2-3	TGTGCCATCACCCCGGGACAGGAGACAGATACGCAGTATTTT	CAITPGQETDTQYF
TRBV5-1	NA	NA	TRBJ2-1	TGCGCCAGCAGCCGGCGGGGCAATGAGCAGTTCTTC	CASSRRGNEQFF
TRBV7-7	many	TRBD1	TRBJ2-2	TGTGCTAGCAGACAAGGACAGGGATACGCCGGGGAGCTGTTTTTT	CASRQGQGYAGELFF
TRBV4-1	many	NA	TRBJ2-2	TGCGCCAGCAGCCAAGAAGGCGCAGACACCGGGGAGCTGTTTTTT	CASSQEGADTGELFF
TRBV4-1	few	TRBD1	TRBJ1-5	TGCGCCAGCAGCCTAGGGCCGCAACAGGGGAGAAATCAGCCCCAGCATTTT	CASSLGPQQGRNQPQHF
TRBV12-3/TRBV12-4	many	TRBD2	TRBJ2-1	TGTGCCAGCAGTTTGGCTAGCGGGGGGGGTAACAATGAGCAGTTCTTC	CASSLASGGGNNEQFF
TRBV20-1	many	NA	TRBJ1-5	TGCAGTGCTAGAGAGCAGTTGGTTAGTCAGCCCCAGCATTTT	CSAREQLVSQPQHF
TRBV27	many	NA	TRBJ1-6	TGTGCCAGCAGTTTAATCCGGGCGGGGGATTCACCCCTCCACTTT	CASSLIRAGDSPLHF
TRBV5-1	many	TRBD1	TRBJ1-6	TGCGCCAGCAGCGCGGACAGGTCGACTTTAAATTCACCCCTCCACTTT	CASSADRSTLNSPLHF
TRBV5-4	NA	NA	TRBJ2-1	TGTGCCAGCAGCCGGACTAACCTGGATGAGCAGTTCTTC	CASSRTNLDEQFF
TRBV20-1	NA	TRBD1	TRBJ1-2	TGCAGTGCCTCTCCGGGACAGGGTTATGGCTACACCTTC	CSASPGQGYGYTF
TRBV4-2	many	TRBD2	TRBJ2-2	TGTGCCAGCAGCCAACCTAGCGGGTGGGCCGGGGAGCTGTTTTTT	CASSQPSGWAGELFF
TRBV5-1	many	NA	TRBJ1-2	TGCGCCAGCAGCTTGGACATATGGGAAAGTGGCTACACCTTC	CASSLDIWESGYTF
TRBV19	many	NA	TRBJ2-2	TGTGCCAGTATGGCCCTAGGCGTTAACACCGGGGAGCTGTTTTTT	CASMALGVNTGELFF
TRBV9	many	NA	TRBJ2-1	TGTGCCAGCAGCGTATATGGATCCTACAATGAGCAGTTCTTC	CASSVYGSYNEQFF
TRBV4-2	NA	NA	TRBJ2-4	TGTGCCAGCGAGACGGCGCTCAGCTTCTCGATTGGGAACATTCAGTACTTC	CASETALSFSIGNIQYF
TRBV5-1	many	NA	TRBJ1-5	TGCGCCAGCAGCTTGGGACCCAATCAGCCCCAGCATTTT	CASSLGPNQPQHF
TRBV5-1	few	NA	TRBJ1-2	TGCGCCAGCAGCTTGGCAGGGCTTCGGGGCTACACCTTC	CASSLAGLRGYTF
TRBV3-1	many	NA	TRBJ1-2	TGTGCCAGCAGCCAAGACGCAGGGGCCTATGGCTACACCTTC	CASSQDAGAYGYTF
TRBV11-2	few	NA	TRBJ2-7	TGTGCCAGCAGCAAACAGGGAGACGAGCAGTACTTC	CASSKQGDEQYF
TRBV20-1	many	TRBD2	TRBJ2-5	TGCAGTGCTAGGGAAACGGGGGGAAAGACCCAGTACTTC	CSARETGGKTQYF
TRBV5-5	many	NA	TRBJ1-4	TGTGCCAGCAGCTTTCTCGGGGTGCCGGAAAAACTGTTTTTT	CASSFLGVPEKLFF
TRBV4-2	many	NA	TRBJ2-2	TGTGCCAGCAGCCAAGATCTCGCTACTAGAACGAACACCGGGGAGCTGTTTTTT	CASSQDLATRTNTGELFF